This T cell receptor (beta chain) appears in the sequencing data of a study of blood T cell repertoires in COVID-19. Study in general: From the United States, Italy and Spain came samples of acute and convalescent COVID-19. The cDNA or gDNA used as material had been derived from T cells, B-cell-depleted T cells, or PBMCs.

This clone was seen a single time. V was clipped by 4 bases and J by 1 base; unmatched bases: 8. CDR3 length equals 17 residues. Germline CDR1 MNHEY, CDR2 SVGEGT. Original data processing: By means of reference gene primer amplification, nucleated cell counts were estimated. Using immunoSEQ multiplex PCR, the repertoire was profiled, and TCRdb retains in-frame clones only, with some absent. The V and J calls and clone size are taken from that table; D and trimming were inferred from the DNA. This table has approximately 93,000 clones, 75% to 90% appearing once. The chain joins TRBV6-2 or TRBV6-3 to TRBJ2-3; TRBD2 agrees at 10 bases. This clonotype originated in a man aged 50-60 years with active or convalescent COVID-19. The source material was peripheral blood. The CDR3 reads CASSSPGTSGGTDTQYF. The CDR3 DNA sequence: TGTGCCAGCAGTTCGCCGGGAACTAGCGGGGGCACAGATACGCAGTATTTT.